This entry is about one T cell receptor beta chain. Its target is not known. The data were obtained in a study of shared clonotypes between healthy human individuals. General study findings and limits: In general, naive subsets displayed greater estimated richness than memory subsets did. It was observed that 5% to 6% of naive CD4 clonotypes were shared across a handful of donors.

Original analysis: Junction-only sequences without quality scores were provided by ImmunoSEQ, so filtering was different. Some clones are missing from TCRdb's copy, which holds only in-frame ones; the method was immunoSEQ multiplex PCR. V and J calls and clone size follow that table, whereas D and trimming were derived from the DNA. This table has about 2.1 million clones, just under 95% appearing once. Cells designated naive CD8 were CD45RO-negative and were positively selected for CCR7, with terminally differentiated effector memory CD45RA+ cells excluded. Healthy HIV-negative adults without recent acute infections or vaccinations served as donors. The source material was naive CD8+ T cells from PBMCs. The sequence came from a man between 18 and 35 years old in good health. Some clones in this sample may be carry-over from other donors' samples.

The CDR3 coding sequence is TGTGCCAGCAGCGACACTAGCGGGAAAAGGAATGAGCAGTTCTTC. Residues: CASSDTSGKRNEQFF. The chain uses TRBV7-9 and TRBJ2-1, with 10 bases matching TRBD2. CDR3 length: 15 amino acids. The junction had 8 bases not matched to a gene; V was cut back by 5 bases and J by 7 bases. CDR1 is SEHNR and CDR2 is FQNEAQ in the germline V gene (reference sequence).